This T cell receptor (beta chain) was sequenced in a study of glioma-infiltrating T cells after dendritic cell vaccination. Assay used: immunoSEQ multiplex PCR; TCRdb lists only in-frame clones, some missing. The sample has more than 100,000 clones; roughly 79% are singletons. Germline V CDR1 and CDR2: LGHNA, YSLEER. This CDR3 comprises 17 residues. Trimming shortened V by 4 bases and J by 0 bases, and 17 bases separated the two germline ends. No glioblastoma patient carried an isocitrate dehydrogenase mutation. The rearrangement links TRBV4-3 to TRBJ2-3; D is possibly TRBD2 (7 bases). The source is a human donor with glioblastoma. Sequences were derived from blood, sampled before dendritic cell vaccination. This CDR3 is CASSRVVGGASTDTQYF. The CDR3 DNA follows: TGCGCCAGCAGCCGAGTAGTTGGGGGGGCTAGCACAGATACGCAGTATTTT.